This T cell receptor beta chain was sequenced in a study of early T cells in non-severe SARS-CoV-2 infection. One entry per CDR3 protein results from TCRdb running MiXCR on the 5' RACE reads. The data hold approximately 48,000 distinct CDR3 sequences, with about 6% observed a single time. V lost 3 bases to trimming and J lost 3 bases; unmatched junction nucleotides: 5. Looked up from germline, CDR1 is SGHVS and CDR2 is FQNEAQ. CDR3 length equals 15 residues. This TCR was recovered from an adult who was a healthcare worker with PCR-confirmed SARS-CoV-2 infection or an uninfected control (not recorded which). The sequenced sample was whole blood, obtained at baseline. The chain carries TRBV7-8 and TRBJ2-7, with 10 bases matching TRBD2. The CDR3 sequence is CASSLAGTSDYEQYF. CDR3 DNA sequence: TGTGCCAGCAGCTTGGCCGGGACTAGCGACTACGAGCAGTACTTC.